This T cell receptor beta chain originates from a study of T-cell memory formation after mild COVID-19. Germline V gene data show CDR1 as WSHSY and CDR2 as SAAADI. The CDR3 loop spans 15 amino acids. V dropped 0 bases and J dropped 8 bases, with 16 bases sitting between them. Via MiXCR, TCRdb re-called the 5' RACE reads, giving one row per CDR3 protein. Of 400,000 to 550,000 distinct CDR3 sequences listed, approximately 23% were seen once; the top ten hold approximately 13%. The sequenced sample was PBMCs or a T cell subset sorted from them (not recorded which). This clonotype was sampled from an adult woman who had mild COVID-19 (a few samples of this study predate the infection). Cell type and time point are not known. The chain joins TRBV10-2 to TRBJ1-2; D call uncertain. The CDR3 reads CASSESLTLSGGYTF. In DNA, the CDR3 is TGCGCCAGCAGTGAGTCGTTAACCCTTTCTGGGGGCTACACCTTC.